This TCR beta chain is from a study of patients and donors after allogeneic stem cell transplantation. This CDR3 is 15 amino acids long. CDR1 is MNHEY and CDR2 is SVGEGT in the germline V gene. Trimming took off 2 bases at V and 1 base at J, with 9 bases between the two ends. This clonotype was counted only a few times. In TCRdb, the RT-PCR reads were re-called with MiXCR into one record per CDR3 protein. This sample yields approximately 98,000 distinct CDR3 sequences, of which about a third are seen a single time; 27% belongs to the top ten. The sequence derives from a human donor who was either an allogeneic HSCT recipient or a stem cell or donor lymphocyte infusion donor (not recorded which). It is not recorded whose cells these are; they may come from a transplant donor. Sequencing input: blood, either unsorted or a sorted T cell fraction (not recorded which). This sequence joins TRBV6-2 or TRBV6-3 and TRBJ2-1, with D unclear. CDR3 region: CASSYGKVSYNEQFF. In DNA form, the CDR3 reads TGTGCCAGCAGTTACGGGAAGGTATCCTACAATGAGCAGTTCTTC.